This T cell receptor (beta chain) was found in a study of cytomegalovirus exposure and HLA in healthy donors. Study summary: As released early, the data held 65 million to 90 million unique TCRs from HLA-typed donors.

Worth noting for this clone: Its antigen remains unidentified.

Study results and limitations: Researchers counted some 150 TCR beta chains as cytomegalovirus-associated. High specificity and sensitivity for cytomegalovirus status were reported for the classifier.

The study ran its PCR with 60 Vbeta and 13 Jbeta primers. Generated by immunoSEQ multiplex PCR, the TCRdb table keeps only in-frame clones and is missing some. The table has 150,000 or so clones, roughly 79% seen once. V lost 4 bases and J 3 bases, leaving 13 bases between the germline ends. Per germline, CDR1 SQVTM and CDR2 ANQGSEA. The CDR3 covers 14 residues. The genes are TRBV29-1 and TRBJ2-1; possibly TRBD1 for D (5 bases). Sequenced material: PBMCs. The sequence came from a woman aged 40 to 50 in good health and CMV-seronegative. The CDR3 is CSVVRQGRYNEQFF. CDR3 in DNA: TGCAGCGTTGTTCGGCAGGGCCGCTACAATGAGCAGTTCTTC.